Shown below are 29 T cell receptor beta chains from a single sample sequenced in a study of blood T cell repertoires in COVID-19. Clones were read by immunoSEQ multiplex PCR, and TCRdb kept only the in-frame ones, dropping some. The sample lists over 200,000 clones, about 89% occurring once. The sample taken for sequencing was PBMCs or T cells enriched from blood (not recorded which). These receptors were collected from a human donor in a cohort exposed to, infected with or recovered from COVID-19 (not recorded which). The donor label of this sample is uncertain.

The DNA for the CDR3 is TGTGCCAGCAGCCAAGTCTGGGACAGGGAAGCTTTCTTT. Protein sequence: CASSQVWDREAFF. This chain links TRBV14 with TRBJ1-1; 8 bases are shared with TRBD1. J gave up 8 bases and V 1 base, and 3 bases lay outside the gene matches. The CDR3 is 13 residues long. Germline CDR1 SGHDN, CDR2 FVKESK.

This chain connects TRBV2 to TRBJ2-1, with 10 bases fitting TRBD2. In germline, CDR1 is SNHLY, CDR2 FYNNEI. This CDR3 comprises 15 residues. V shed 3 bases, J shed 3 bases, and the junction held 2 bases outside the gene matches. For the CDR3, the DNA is TGTGCCAGCAGTGAGAGCGGGGGGGGCTACAATGAGCAGTTCTTC. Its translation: CASSESGGGYNEQFF.

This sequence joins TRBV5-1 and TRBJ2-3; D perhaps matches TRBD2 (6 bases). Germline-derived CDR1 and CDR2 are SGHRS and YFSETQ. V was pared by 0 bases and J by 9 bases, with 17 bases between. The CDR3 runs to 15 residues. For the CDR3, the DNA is TGCGCCAGCAGCTTGGTGTCAGCCTCCGGGGGAACGCAGTATTTT. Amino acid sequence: CASSLVSASGGTQYF.

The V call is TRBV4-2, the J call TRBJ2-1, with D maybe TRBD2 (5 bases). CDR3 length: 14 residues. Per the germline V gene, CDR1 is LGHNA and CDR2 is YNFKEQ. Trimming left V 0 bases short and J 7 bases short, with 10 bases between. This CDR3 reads CASSQDEGRNEQFF. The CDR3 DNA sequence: TGTGCCAGCAGCCAAGATGAGGGCCGGAATGAGCAGTTCTTC.

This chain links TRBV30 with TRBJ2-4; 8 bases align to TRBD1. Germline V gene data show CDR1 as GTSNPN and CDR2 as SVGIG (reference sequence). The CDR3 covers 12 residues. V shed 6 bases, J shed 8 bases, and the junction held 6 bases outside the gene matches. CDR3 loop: CACHPTGDIQYF. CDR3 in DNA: TGTGCCTGCCACCCGACAGGGGACATTCAGTACTTC.

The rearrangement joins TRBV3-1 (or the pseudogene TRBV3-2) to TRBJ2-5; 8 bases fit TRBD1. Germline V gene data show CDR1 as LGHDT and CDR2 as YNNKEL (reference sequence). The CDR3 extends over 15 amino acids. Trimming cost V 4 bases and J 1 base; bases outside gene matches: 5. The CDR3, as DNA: TGTGCCAGCAGCCCTTTAGGACAGGGCCAAGAGACCCAGTACTTC. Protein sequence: CASSPLGQGQETQYF.

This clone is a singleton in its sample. Here the CDR3 DNA reads TGTGCCAGCAGCCCGGGGGGATCATCCTACGAGCAGTACTTC. Encoded protein: CASSPGGSSYEQYF. J is TRBJ2-7 and V is TRBV5-6; 7 bases align to TRBD2. Germline CDR1 SGHDT, CDR2 YYEEEE. This CDR3 has 14 residues. The J segment lost 1 base and the V segment lost 4 bases, leaving 5 bases of the junction unmatched.

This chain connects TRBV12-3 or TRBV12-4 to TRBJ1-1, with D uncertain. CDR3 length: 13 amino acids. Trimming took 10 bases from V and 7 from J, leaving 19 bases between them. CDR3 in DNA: TGTGCCACCTTCCCCTTTGAGGTTAATGAAGCTTTCTTT. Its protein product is CATFPFEVNEAFF.

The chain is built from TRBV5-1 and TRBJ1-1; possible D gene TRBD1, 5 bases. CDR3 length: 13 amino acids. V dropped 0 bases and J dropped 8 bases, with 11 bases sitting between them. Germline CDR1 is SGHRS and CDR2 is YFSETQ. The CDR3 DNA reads TGCGCCAGCAGCTTGGACGGGGGATTAGAAGCTTTCTTT. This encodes CASSLDGGLEAFF.

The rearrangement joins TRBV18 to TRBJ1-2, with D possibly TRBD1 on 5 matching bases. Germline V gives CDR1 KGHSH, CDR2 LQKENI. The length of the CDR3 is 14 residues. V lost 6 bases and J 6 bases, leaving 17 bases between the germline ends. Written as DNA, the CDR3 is TGTGCCAGCTCCCCAGGGCAGGGCGAGGATGGCTACACCTTC. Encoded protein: CASSPGQGEDGYTF. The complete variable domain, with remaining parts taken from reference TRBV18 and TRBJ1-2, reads NAGVMQNPRHLVRRRGQEARLRCSPMKGHSHVYWYRQLPEEGLKFMVYLQKENIIDESGMPKERFSAEFPKEGPSILRIQQVVRGDSAAYFCASSPGQGEDGYTFGSGTRLTVV.

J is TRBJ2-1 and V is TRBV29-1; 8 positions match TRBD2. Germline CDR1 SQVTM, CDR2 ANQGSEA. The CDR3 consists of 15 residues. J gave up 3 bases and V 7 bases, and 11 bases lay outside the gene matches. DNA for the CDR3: TGCAGCGCTCACTCACTAGCGGCCCGCTACAATGAGCAGTTCTTC. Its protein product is CSAHSLAARYNEQFF.

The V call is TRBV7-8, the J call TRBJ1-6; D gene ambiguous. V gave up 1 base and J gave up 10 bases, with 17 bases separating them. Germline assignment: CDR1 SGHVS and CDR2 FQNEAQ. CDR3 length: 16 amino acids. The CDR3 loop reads CASSLDDGITGSPLHF. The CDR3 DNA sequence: TGTGCCAGCAGCTTAGACGATGGGATCACGGGATCACCCCTCCACTTT.

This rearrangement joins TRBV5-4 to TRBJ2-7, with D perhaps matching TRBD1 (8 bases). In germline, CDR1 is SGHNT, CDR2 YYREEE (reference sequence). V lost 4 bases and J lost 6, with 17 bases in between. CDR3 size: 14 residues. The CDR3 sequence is CASSNRGGGGEQYF. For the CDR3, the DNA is TGTGCCAGCAGCAACAGGGGGGGCGGGGGCGAGCAGTACTTC.

This CDR3 reads CASSQDFGGELFF. CDR3 coding DNA: TGTGCCAGCAGCCAAGATTTCGGGGGGGAGCTGTTTTTT. The chain employs TRBV4-2 and TRBJ2-2; D not certain. The germline gives CDR1 LGHNA, CDR2 YNFKEQ. The CDR3 covers 13 residues. The V end was cut by 0 bases, the J end by 8 bases, with 7 bases between.

The CDR3 DNA follows: TGTGCCATCTGGACAGGGGAGGACTATGGCTACACCTTC. Amino acid sequence: CAIWTGEDYGYTF. The chain has TRBV10-3 and TRBJ1-2; 9 nucleotides align to TRBD1. The CDR3 is made up of 13 amino acids. Germline V lookup: CDR1 ENHRY, CDR2 SYGVKD. V lost 8 bases, J lost 3 bases, and 4 bases stayed unmatched.

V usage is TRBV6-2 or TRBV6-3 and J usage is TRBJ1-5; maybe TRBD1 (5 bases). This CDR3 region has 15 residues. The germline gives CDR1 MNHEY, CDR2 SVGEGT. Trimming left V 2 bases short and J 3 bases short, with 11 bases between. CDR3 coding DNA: TGTGCCAGCAGTTACGGGCACAGGTTCAATCAGCCCCAGCATTTT. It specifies CASSYGHRFNQPQHF.

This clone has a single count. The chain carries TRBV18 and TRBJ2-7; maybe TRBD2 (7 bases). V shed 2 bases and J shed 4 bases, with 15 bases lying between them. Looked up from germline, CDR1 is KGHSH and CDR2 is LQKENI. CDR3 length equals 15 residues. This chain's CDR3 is CASSPEAGRGYEQYF. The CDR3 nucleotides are TGTGCCAGCTCACCAGAAGCAGGGAGGGGGTACGAGCAGTACTTC.

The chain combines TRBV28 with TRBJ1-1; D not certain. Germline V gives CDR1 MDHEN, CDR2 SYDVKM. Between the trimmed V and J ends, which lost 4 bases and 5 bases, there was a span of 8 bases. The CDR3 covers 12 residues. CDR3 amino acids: CASSSGLTEAFF. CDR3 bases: TGTGCCAGCAGTTCCGGACTAACTGAAGCTTTCTTT.

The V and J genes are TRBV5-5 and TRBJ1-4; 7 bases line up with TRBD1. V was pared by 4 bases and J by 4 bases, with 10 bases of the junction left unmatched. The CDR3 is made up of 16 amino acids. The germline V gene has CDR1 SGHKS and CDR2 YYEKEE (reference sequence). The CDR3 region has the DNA TGTGCCAGCAGCGGCGGACAGGCGTCGGATAATGAAAAACTGTTTTTT. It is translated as CASSGGQASDNEKLFF.

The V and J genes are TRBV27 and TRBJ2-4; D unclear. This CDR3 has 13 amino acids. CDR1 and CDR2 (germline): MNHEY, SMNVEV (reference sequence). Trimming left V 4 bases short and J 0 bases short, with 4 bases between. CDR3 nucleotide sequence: TGTGCCAGCAGTTCCCTAGCCAAAAACATTCAGTACTTC. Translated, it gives CASSSLAKNIQYF.

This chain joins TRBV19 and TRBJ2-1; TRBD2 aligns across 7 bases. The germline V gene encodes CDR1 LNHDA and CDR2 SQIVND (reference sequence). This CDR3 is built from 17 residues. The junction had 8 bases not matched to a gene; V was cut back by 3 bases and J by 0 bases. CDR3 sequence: CASSISLAVSSYNEQFF. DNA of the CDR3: TGTGCCAGTAGTATCTCCCTAGCGGTTAGCTCCTACAATGAGCAGTTCTTC.

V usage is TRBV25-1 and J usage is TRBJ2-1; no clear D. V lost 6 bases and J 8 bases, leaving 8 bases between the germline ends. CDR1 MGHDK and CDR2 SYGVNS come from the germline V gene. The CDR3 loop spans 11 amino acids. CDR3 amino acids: CASSLGYEQFF. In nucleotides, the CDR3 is TGTGCCAGCAGCCTAGGTTATGAGCAGTTCTTC.

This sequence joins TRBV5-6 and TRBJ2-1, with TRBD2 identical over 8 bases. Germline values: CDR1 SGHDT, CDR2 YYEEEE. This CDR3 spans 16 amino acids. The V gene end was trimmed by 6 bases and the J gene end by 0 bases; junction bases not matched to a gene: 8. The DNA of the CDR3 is TGTGCCAGCACCCAATCGGGGGGGGTCTCCTACAATGAGCAGTTCTTC. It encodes CASTQSGGVSYNEQFF. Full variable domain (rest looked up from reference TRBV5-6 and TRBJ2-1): DAGVTQSPTHLIKTRGQQVTLRCSPKSGHDTVSWYQQALGQGPQFIFQYYEEEERQRGNFPDRFSGHQFPNYSSELNVNALLLGDSALYLCASTQSGGVSYNEQFFGPGTRLTVL.

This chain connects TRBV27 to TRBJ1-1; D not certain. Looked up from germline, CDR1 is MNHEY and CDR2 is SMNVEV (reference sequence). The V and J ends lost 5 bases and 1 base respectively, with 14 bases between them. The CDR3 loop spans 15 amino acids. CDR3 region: CASSLGGVGNTEAFF. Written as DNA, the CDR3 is TGTGCCAGCAGTCTCGGCGGGGTGGGGAACACTGAAGCTTTCTTT.

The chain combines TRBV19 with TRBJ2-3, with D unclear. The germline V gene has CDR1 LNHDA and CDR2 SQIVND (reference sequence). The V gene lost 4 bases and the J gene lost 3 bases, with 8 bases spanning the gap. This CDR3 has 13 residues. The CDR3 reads CASSTHGTDTQYF. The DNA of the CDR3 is TGTGCCAGTAGTACGCACGGGACAGATACGCAGTATTTT.

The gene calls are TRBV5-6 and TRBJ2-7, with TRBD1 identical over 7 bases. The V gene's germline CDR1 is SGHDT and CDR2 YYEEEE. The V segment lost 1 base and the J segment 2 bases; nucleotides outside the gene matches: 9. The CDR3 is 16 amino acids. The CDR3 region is CASSLRVGQAAYEQYF. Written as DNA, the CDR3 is TGTGCCAGCAGCTTGAGGGTCGGACAGGCCGCCTACGAGCAGTACTTC. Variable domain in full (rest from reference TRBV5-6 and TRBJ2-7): DAGVTQSPTHLIKTRGQQVTLRCSPKSGHDTVSWYQQALGQGPQFIFQYYEEEERQRGNFPDRFSGHQFPNYSSELNVNALLLGDSALYLCASSLRVGQAAYEQYFGPGTRLTVT.

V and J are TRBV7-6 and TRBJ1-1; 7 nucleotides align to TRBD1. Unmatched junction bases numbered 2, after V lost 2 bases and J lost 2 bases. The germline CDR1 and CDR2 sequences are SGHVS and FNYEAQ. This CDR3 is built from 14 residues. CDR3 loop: CASSLRQGNTEAFF. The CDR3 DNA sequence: TGTGCCAGCAGCTTAAGACAGGGAAACACTGAAGCTTTCTTT.

CDR3: CASSLRQGRTEAFF. The DNA of the CDR3 is TGTGCCAGCAGTCTACGACAGGGTAGGACTGAAGCTTTCTTT. The chain employs TRBV27 and TRBJ1-1, with 7 bases matching TRBD1. V shed 5 bases and J 5 bases; nucleotides not matched to a gene: 8. The germline CDR1 and CDR2 sequences are MNHEY and SMNVEV (reference sequence). There are 14 residues in the CDR3.

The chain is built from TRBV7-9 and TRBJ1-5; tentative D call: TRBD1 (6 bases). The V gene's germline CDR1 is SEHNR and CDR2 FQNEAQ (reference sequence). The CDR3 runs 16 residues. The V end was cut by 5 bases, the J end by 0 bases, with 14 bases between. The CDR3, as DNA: TGTGCCAGCAGCCGAGGCACGGACAGTAGCAATCAGCCCCAGCATTTT. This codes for CASSRGTDSSNQPQHF.